What follows are 24 T cell receptor beta chains derived from one specimen sequenced in a study of post-analysis software for immune sequencing data. General observations from the study: Patients showed TRBV5-6, TRBV5-1 and TRBV20-1 among a handful of TRBV segments more frequent than in controls.

No antigens are known for them. Unique molecular identifiers featured in each of the TCR beta cDNA libraries. MiXCR, applied by TCRdb to the PCR reads, yields one record per CDR3 protein. The sample has under 650,000 distinct CDR3 sequences; roughly 47% are singletons. The sequencing sample was made of blood. Source of these receptors: a girl aged 5-17 years with multiple sclerosis.

This chain connects TRBV5-6 to TRBJ1-2; D ambiguous. V gave up 1 base and J gave up 8 bases, with 9 bases separating them. Per germline, CDR1 SGHDT and CDR2 YYEEEE. CDR3 length: 12 amino acids. The CDR3 DNA reads TGTGCCAGCAGCTTGTCAATGGAGGGCTACACCTTC. Amino acids: CASSLSMEGYTF.

This clonotype was detected once. The chain couples TRBV20-1 to TRBJ2-7; D might be TRBD2 (5 bases). Between the trimmed V and J ends, which lost 4 bases and 5 bases, there was a span of 18 bases. The germline CDR1 and CDR2 sequences are DFQATT and SNEGSKA (reference sequence). The CDR3 runs 14 residues. DNA of the CDR3: TGCAGTGCTACTTCCCAGTGGGGAGTCGACGAGCAGTACTTC. Translating gives CSATSQWGVDEQYF.

This sequence joins TRBV9 and TRBJ2-3; D call uncertain. CDR1 and CDR2 from the germline V gene are SGDLS and YYNGEE. The CDR3 runs 15 residues. Trimming pared 0 bases from V and 2 bases from J, leaving 10 bases between. CDR3 sequence: CASSVAWQNTDTQYF. Written as DNA, the CDR3 is TGTGCCAGCAGCGTAGCTTGGCAGAACACAGATACGCAGTATTTT.

The chain couples TRBV10-3 to TRBJ1-6; no definite D call. The germline V gene has CDR1 ENHRY and CDR2 SYGVKD. The CDR3 runs 14 residues. V was pared by 2 bases and J by 8 bases, with 10 bases between. The CDR3 DNA reads TGTGCCATCAGTGAGCCACATCTTCATTCACCCCTCCACTTT. It codes for CAISEPHLHSPLHF.

This clonotype has a handful of counts. This chain connects TRBV3-1 to TRBJ2-7, with D tentatively TRBD1 (6 bases). From germline, CDR1 is LGHDT and CDR2 YNNKEL (reference sequence). The CDR3 extends over 14 amino acids. Trimming removed 5 bases at V and 4 bases at J, with 15 bases between. This CDR3 reads CASSEQGRAYEQYF. DNA of the CDR3: TGTGCCAGCAGCGAACAGGGCCGCGCGTACGAGCAGTACTTC.

The rearrangement links TRBV29-1 to TRBJ2-1, with 8 bases fitting TRBD2. Germline V gene data show CDR1 as SQVTM and CDR2 as ANQGSEA. The CDR3 runs 14 residues. V lost 6 bases to trimming and J lost 7 bases; unmatched junction nucleotides: 11. CDR3 in amino acids: CSVEAGLVWNEQFF. CDR3 nucleotide sequence: TGCAGCGTGGAGGCGGGACTAGTTTGGAATGAGCAGTTCTTC.

J is TRBJ2-4 and V is TRBV5-8, with D tentatively TRBD2 (5 bases). V dropped 4 bases and J dropped 13 bases, with 15 bases sitting between them. Germline loops: CDR1 SGHTS, CDR2 YDEGEE. CDR3 length equals 12 residues. The CDR3 sequence: CASSPPLWEQYF. The DNA of the CDR3 is TGTGCCAGCAGCCCCCCCCTATGGGAGCAGTACTTC.

The sample holds a few counts of this clonotype. The chain links TRBV6-5 to TRBJ2-1; possible D gene TRBD2, 5 bases. This CDR3 is built from 13 residues. The V gene lost 11 bases and the J gene lost 4 bases, with 15 bases spanning the gap. The germline CDR1 and CDR2 sequences are MNHEY and SVGAGI. The DNA for the CDR3 is TGTGCCGCTAGGACGGGAAATTACAATGAGCAGTTCTTC. This sequence encodes CAARTGNYNEQFF.

V usage is TRBV5-1 and J usage is TRBJ1-2; no definite D call. This CDR3 is built from 13 residues. V was clipped by 4 bases and J by 0 bases, with 7 bases between them. Germline V CDR1 and CDR2: SGHRS, YFSETQ. Here the CDR3 reads CASSPSANYGYTF. Here the CDR3 DNA reads TGCGCCAGCAGCCCCAGTGCTAACTATGGCTACACCTTC.

The V and J genes are TRBV3-1 and TRBJ2-7, with a tentative D call TRBD1 (5 bases). Between the trimmed V and J ends, which lost 4 bases and 0 bases, there was a span of 16 bases. The CDR3 covers 16 residues. Germline CDR1 reads LGHDT; CDR2 reads YNNKEL (reference sequence). The CDR3 coding sequence is TGTGCCAGCAGCCCTCAGGGCATAGTGATCTCCTACGAGCAGTACTTC. Residues: CASSPQGIVISYEQYF.

This clonotype was recorded a few times. The chain carries TRBV6-5 and TRBJ1-4; D ambiguous. Trimming removed 4 bases from V and 0 bases from J, with 3 bases in between. Germline-derived CDR1 and CDR2 are MNHEY and SVGAGI. The CDR3 spans 13 residues. The CDR3 protein is CASSSPTNEKLFF. The DNA for the CDR3 is TGTGCCAGCAGTTCGCCAACTAATGAAAAACTGTTTTTT.

V gene TRBV4-1 combines with J gene TRBJ1-5; perhaps TRBD1 as D (6 bases). V was cut by 5 bases and J by 0 bases, with 11 bases left in between. The CDR3 covers 15 residues. Germline CDR1 and CDR2: MGHRA and YSYEKL. The CDR3 bases are TGCGCCAGCAGCTCTTTGGACAGTAGCAATCAGCCCCAGCATTTT. Its protein is CASSSLDSSNQPQHF.

The chain is built from TRBV5-1 and TRBJ2-7; D is possibly TRBD1 (6 bases). The CDR3 length is 15 residues. Per the germline V gene, CDR1 is SGHRS and CDR2 is YFSETQ. Trimming removed 3 bases from V and 2 bases from J, with 15 bases in between. The CDR3 spells CASSSGTTLTYEQYF. CDR3 DNA sequence: TGCGCCAGCAGCTCCGGGACAACCCTTACCTACGAGCAGTACTTC.

This clonotype was detected only a few times. V and J are TRBV6-5 and TRBJ1-4; D not certain. Per germline, CDR1 MNHEY and CDR2 SVGAGI. This CDR3 region has 15 residues. Trimming removed 1 base at V and 0 bases at J, with 6 bases between. In nucleotides, the CDR3 is TGTGCCAGCAGTTACTTGCGGGCAACTAATGAAAAACTGTTTTTT. Translation: CASSYLRATNEKLFF.

This clonotype has just a few counts. The chain employs TRBV7-9 and TRBJ1-4; 9 bases align to TRBD1. V lost 2 bases, J lost 14 bases, and 6 bases stayed unmatched. The CDR3 has 13 residues. Germline V gene sequence: CDR1 SEHNR, CDR2 FQNEAQ (reference sequence). CDR3 loop: CASSLFGTGRLFF. The CDR3 DNA follows: TGTGCCAGCAGCTTATTCGGGACAGGGCGCCTGTTTTTT.

This clonotype was counted a few times. This chain uses TRBV29-1 with TRBJ2-7, with 13 bases lining up with TRBD2. CDR1 and CDR2 from the germline V gene are SQVTM and ANQGSEA. V shed 4 bases, J shed 7 bases, and the junction held 7 bases outside the gene matches. The CDR3 totals 14 residues. The DNA of the CDR3 is TGCAGCGTTGGACTAGCGGGAGGAGTGAGTGAGCAGTACTTC. This translates into CSVGLAGGVSEQYF.

As regards this clonotype: The junction departs from germline at one end; a sequencing error may be responsible. The chain couples TRBV5-1 to TRBJ2-1; weak D call: TRBD2 (7 bases). Germline loops: CDR1 SGHRS, CDR2 YFSETQ. The CDR3 length is 13 residues. As DNA, the CDR3 is TGCACCAGCAGACAAGGGGGTAGCGGGGAGCAGTTCTTC. Its protein is CTSRQGGSGEQFF.

Comment on this clonotype: Compared with germline, one end of the junction differs, possibly owing to a read error. V and J are TRBV10-3 and TRBJ2-1, with 10 bases identical to TRBD2. CDR1 and CDR2 (germline): ENHRY, SYGVKD. The CDR3 runs to 15 residues. CDR3 region: CAIRSLTSGSDEQCF. The CDR3 DNA reads as TGTGCCATCAGATCTCTGACTAGCGGGTCCGATGAGCAGTGCTTC.

Written as DNA, the CDR3 is TGCAGTGCTAGATCCCCGGGGAATACAGATACGCAGTATTTT. This encodes CSARSPGNTDTQYF. The gene calls are TRBV20-1 and TRBJ2-3; possibly TRBD2 for D (5 bases). This CDR3 region has 14 residues. Per the germline V gene, CDR1 is DFQATT and CDR2 is SNEGSKA (reference sequence). V gave up 2 bases and J gave up 3 bases, with 12 bases separating them.

Only one count was recorded for this clonotype. J is TRBJ1-2 and V is TRBV12-3 or TRBV12-4; 9 nucleotides agree with TRBD1. The CDR3 length is 13 residues. The junction had 5 bases not matched to a gene; V was cut back by 6 bases and J by 6 bases. The CDR3 reads CASRRQGGNGYTF. CDR3 nucleotide sequence: TGTGCCAGCAGACGACAGGGGGGGAATGGCTACACCTTC.

This clonotype was counted between two and nine times. The chain joins TRBV20-1 to TRBJ2-7, with TRBD1 matching over 8 bases. Germline values: CDR1 DFQATT, CDR2 SNEGSKA (reference sequence). There are 14 residues in the CDR3. The V segment lost 5 bases and the J segment 4 bases; nucleotides outside the gene matches: 10. The CDR3 bases are TGCAGTGCTTTAATTCCGGGACAGGATTACGAGCAGTACTTC. Translated, it gives CSALIPGQDYEQYF.

V is TRBV6-1 and J is TRBJ2-1; no clear D gene. The CDR3 sequence is 14 residues long. V shed 1 base and J shed 0 bases, with 4 bases lying between them. Germline assignment: CDR1 MNHNS and CDR2 SASEGT. CDR3 region: CASSEGYSYNEQFF. Written as DNA, the CDR3 is TGTGCCAGCAGTGAAGGGTACTCCTACAATGAGCAGTTCTTC.

The chain joins TRBV12-3 or TRBV12-4 to TRBJ1-1; D gene unclear. Trimming took off 9 bases at V and 1 base at J, with 9 bases between the two ends. The length of the CDR3 is 12 residues. The DNA of the CDR3 is TGTGCCAGGAAATGGGGGAACACTGAAGCTTTCTTT. Translation gives CARKWGNTEAFF.

In its sample, this clonotype was seen once. V gene TRBV24-1 combines with J gene TRBJ1-1; D is uncertain. The germline V gene has CDR1 KGHDR and CDR2 SFDVKD. The V end was cut by 1 base, the J end by 5 bases, with 22 bases between. The CDR3 extends over 18 amino acids. CDR3 DNA sequence: TGTGCCACCAGTGATTTTCCGGCCACCTCATCATCGGGTACTGAAGCTTTCTTT. Amino acids: CATSDFPATSSSGTEAFF.